What follows describes a single T cell receptor beta chain. The record originates from a study of blood T cell repertoires in COVID-19. V shed 3 bases, J shed 6 bases, and the junction held 1 base outside the gene matches. The germline gives CDR1 MNHEY, CDR2 SVGAGI. The CDR3 is 13 amino acids. Here immunoSEQ multiplex PCR was the method, and the copy in TCRdb shows in-frame clones only, minus some. The sample contains 200,000 to 300,000 clones, approximately 90% of which appear only once. The genes are TRBV6-5 and TRBJ2-2; 7 bases map to TRBD2. The specimen was peripheral blood. The sequence came from a woman aged 35 to 49 who had recovered from COVID-19. CDR3 DNA: TGTGCCAGCAGTTATGGGGGGGCCGGGGAGCTGTTTTTT. As protein: CASSYGGAGELFF.